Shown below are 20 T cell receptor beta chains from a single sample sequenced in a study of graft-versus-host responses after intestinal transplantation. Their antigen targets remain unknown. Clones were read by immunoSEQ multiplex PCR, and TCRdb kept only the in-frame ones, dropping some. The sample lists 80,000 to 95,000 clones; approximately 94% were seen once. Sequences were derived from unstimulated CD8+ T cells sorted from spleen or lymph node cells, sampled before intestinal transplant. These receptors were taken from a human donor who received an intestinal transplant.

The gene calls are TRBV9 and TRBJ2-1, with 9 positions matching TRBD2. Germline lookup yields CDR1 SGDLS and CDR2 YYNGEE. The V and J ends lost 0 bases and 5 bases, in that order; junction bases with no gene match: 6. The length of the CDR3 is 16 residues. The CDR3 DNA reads TGTGCCAGCAGCGTAGTTAGCGGGGGTGGGAACAATGAGCAGTTCTTC. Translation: CASSVVSGGGNNEQFF.

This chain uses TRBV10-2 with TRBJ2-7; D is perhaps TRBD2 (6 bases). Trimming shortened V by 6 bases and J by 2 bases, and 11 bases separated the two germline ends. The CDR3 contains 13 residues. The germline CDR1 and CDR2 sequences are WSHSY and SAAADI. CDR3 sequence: CASRRDVTYEQYF. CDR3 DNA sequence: TGCGCCAGCAGGCGGGACGTAACCTACGAGCAGTACTTC.

The CDR3 DNA sequence: TGTGCCAGCAGTTTCCTCGCCCACAGGGGGAACACTGAAGCTTTCTTT. Translation: CASSFLAHRGNTEAFF. V and J are TRBV6-5 and TRBJ1-1, with TRBD1 matching over 7 bases. V lost 4 bases to trimming and J lost 1 base; unmatched junction nucleotides: 9. From germline, CDR1 is MNHEY and CDR2 SVGAGI. There are 16 residues in the CDR3.

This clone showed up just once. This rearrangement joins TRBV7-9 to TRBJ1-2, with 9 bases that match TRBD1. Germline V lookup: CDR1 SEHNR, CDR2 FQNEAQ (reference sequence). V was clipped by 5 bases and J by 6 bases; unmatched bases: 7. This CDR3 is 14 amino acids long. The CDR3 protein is CASSPTGGANGYTF. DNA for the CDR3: TGTGCCAGCAGCCCTACAGGGGGCGCAAATGGCTACACCTTC.

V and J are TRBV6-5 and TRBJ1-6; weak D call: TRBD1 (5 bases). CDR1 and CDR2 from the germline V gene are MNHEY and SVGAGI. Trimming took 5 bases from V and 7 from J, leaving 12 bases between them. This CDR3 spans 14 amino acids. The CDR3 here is CASSDMTENSPLHF. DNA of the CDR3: TGTGCCAGCAGTGACATGACAGAAAATTCACCCCTCCACTTT.

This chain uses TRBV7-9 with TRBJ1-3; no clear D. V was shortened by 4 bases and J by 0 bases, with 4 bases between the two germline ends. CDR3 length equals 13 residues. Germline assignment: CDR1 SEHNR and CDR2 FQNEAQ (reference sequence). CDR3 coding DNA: TGTGCCAGCAGCTCCAACTCTGGAAACACCATATATTTT. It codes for CASSSNSGNTIYF.

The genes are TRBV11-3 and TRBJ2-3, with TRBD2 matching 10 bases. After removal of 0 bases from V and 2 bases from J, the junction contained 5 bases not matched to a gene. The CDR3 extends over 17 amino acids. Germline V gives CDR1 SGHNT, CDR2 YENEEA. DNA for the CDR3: TGTGCCAGCAGCTTAGATATACTAGCGGGAATCACAGATACGCAGTATTTT. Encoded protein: CASSLDILAGITDTQYF.

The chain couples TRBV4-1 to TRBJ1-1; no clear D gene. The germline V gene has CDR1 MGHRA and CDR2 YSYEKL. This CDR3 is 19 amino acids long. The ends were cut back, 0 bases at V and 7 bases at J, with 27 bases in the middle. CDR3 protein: CASSQDQDGLRTFAVEAFF. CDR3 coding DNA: TGCGCCAGCAGCCAAGACCAGGACGGGCTAAGGACTTTCGCGGTTGAAGCTTTCTTT.

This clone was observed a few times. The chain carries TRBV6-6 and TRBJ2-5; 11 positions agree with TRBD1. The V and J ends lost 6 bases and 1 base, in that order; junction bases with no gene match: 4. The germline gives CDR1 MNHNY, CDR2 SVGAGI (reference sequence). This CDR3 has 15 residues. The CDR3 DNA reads TGTGCCAGCAGCCTGGACAGGGGGCTCCAAGAGACCCAGTACTTC. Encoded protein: CASSLDRGLQETQYF.

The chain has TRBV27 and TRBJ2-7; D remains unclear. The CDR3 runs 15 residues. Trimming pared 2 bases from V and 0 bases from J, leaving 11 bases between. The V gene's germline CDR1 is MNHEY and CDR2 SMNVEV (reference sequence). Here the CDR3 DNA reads TGTGCCAGCAGTTTAGGTGCGTCCGGCTCCTACGAGCAGTACTTC. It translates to CASSLGASGSYEQYF.

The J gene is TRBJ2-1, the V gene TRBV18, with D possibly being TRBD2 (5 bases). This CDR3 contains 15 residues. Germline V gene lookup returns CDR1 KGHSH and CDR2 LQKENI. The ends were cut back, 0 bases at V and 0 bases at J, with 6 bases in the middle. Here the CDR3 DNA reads TGTGCCAGCTCACCACCGGGGAGCTCCTACAATGAGCAGTTCTTC. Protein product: CASSPPGSSYNEQFF.

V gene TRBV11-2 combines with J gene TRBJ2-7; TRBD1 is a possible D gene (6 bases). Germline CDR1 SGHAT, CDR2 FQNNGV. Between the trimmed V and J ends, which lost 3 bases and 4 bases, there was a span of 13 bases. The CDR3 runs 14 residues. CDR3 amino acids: CASSFRQGRYEQYF. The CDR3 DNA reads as TGTGCCAGCAGCTTTCGCCAGGGGCGGTACGAGCAGTACTTC.

CDR3 DNA: TGTGCCAGCAGCCCGGGACAGGGGACAGCCTACGAGCAGTACTTC. Translated, it gives CASSPGQGTAYEQYF. The chain carries TRBV11-2 and TRBJ2-7; 10 nucleotides agree with TRBD1. The CDR3 sequence is 15 residues long. Germline CDR1 and CDR2: SGHAT and FQNNGV. V lost 5 bases, J lost 2 bases, and 6 bases stayed unmatched. Based on the CDR3 plus reference TRBV11-2 and TRBJ2-7, the full variable domain is EAGVAQSPRYKIIEKRQSVAFWCNPISGHATLYWYQQILGQGPKLLIQFQNNGVVDDSQLPKDRFSAERLKGVDSTLKIQPAKLEDSAVYLCASSPGQGTAYEQYFGPGTRLTVT.

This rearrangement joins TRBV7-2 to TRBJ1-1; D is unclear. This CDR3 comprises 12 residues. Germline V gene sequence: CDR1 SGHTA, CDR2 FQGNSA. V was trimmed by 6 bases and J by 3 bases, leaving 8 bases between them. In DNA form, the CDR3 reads TGTGCCAGCAGTTTTGAGCACACTGAAGCTTTCTTT. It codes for CASSFEHTEAFF.

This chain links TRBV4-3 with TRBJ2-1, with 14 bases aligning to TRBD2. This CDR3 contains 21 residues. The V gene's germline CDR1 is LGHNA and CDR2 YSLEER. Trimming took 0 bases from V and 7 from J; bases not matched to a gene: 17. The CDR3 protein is CASSQDPGVTSGGAYGNEQFF. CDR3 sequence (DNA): TGCGCCAGCAGCCAAGATCCAGGGGTGACTAGCGGGGGGGCCTATGGAAATGAGCAGTTCTTC.

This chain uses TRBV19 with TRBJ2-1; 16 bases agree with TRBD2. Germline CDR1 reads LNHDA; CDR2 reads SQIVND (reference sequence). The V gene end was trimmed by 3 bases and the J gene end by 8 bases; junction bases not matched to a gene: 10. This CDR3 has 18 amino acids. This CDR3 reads CASSMGLAGGPMGDEQFF. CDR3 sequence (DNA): TGTGCCAGTAGTATGGGACTAGCGGGGGGGCCTATGGGGGATGAGCAGTTCTTC.

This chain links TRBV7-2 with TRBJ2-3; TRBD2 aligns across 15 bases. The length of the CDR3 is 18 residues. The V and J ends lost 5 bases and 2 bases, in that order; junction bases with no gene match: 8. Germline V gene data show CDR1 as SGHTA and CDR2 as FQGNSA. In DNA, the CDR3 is TGTGCCAGCAGCCCCGGACTAGCGGGGGGGATTTACACAGATACGCAGTATTTT. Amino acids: CASSPGLAGGIYTDTQYF.

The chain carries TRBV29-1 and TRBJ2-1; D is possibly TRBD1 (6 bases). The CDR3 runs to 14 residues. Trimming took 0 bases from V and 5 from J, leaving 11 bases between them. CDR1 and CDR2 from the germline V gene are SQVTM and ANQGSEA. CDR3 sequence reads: CSVEEQGLDNEQFF. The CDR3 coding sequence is TGCAGCGTTGAAGAACAGGGCCTCGACAATGAGCAGTTCTTC.

The CDR3 reads CASSLGGQGAYEQYF. In DNA, the CDR3 is TGTGCCAGCAGCTTAGGGGGACAGGGGGCCTACGAGCAGTACTTC. The chain uses TRBV7-9 and TRBJ2-7; 11 positions match TRBD1. Looked up from germline, CDR1 is SEHNR and CDR2 is FQNEAQ (reference sequence). The CDR3 runs 15 residues. The V and J ends lost 1 base and 2 bases, in that order; junction bases with no gene match: 1.

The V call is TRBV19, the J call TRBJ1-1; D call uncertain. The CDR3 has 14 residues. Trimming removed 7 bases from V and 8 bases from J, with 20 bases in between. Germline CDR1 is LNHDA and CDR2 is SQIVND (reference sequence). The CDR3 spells CASTEGLGQPEAFF. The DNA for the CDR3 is TGTGCCAGTACCGAGGGATTAGGGCAACCAGAAGCTTTCTTT. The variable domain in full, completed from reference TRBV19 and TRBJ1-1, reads DGGITQSPKYLFRKEGQNVTLSCEQNLNHDAMYWYRQDPGQGLRLIYYSQIVNDFQKGDIAEGYSVSREKKESFPLTVTSAQKNPTAFYLCASTEGLGQPEAFFGQGTRLTVV.